One TCR beta chain is described in this entry. The antigen is not known. This sample was taken from a study of early T cells in non-severe SARS-CoV-2 infection. Overall study context: Bulk RNA isolated from unsorted whole blood underwent sequencing; chains were not paired. Study results and caveats: Anti-spike CD8 responses were favored in VDJdb matching, and private and CD4 specificities were missed.

Molecules of cDNA were individually given unique molecular identifiers that were attached to them. TCRdb passed the 5' RACE reads through MiXCR, listing each CDR3 protein once. Of under 65,000 distinct CDR3 sequences listed, around an eighth are singletons. The sequenced material came from whole blood. This clonotype was obtained from an adult who was a healthcare worker with PCR-confirmed SARS-CoV-2 infection or an uninfected control (not recorded which).

CDR3 bases: TGTGCCAGCACCCTCCTAGCAGGGCACAACGAGCAGTACTTC. Translation gives CASTLLAGHNEQYF. The chain carries TRBV6-6 and TRBJ2-7; the D call may be TRBD1 or TRBD2 (5 bases each). The CDR3 runs to 14 residues. With 7 bases removed from V and 5 bases from J, the gap between germline ends came to 18 bases. CDR1 and CDR2 from the germline V gene are MNHNY and SVGAGI (reference sequence).